This T cell receptor (beta chain) is drawn from a study of blood T cell repertoires in COVID-19. Looking at the study overall: Whether acute or convalescent, the COVID-19 samples came from the United States, Italy and Spain. From T cells, B-cell-depleted T cells, or PBMCs came the material, which was cDNA or gDNA.

How the authors handled the data: Reference gene primer amplification in the assay estimated nucleated cell counts. The assay was immunoSEQ multiplex PCR, and TCRdb's table has in-frame clones only and misses some. Clone size and V and J calls were adopted from that table, with D and trimming inferred from the DNA. This sample has some 130,000 clones, with approximately 80% found just once. The CDR3 contains 18 residues. CDR1 SGHDN and CDR2 FVKESK come from the germline V gene. Trimming cost V 3 bases and J 3 bases; bases outside gene matches: 3. The clonotype originates from a man in his 70s with acute or convalescent COVID-19. The sequenced sample consisted of peripheral blood. The V gene is TRBV14, the J gene TRBJ2-6, with TRBD2 identical over 15 bases. As DNA, the CDR3 is TGTGCCAGCAGCCAGGGACTAGCGGGGGGCTTTGGGGCCAACGTCCTGACTTTC. Translated: CASSQGLAGGFGANVLTF. Combining the CDR3 with reference TRBV14 and TRBJ2-6 gives the whole variable domain EAGVTQFPSHSVIEKGQTVTLRCDPISGHDNLYWYRRVMGKEIKFLLHFVKESKQDESGMPNNRFLAERTGGTYSTLKVQPAELEDSGVYFCASSQGLAGGFGANVLTFGAGSRLTVL.